Listed below are T cell receptor beta chains from one sample, sequenced in a study of T cells in Graves' hyperthyroidism and ophthalmopathy. TCRdb reprocessed the multiplex PCR reads via MiXCR and lists one record per CDR3 protein. The table lists more than 450,000 distinct CDR3 sequences, 14% of them singletons. Sequencing was carried out using blood. The receptor set was obtained from a woman in her thirties or forties with Graves' hyperthyroidism. Each CDR3 is given with its conserved first and last residue. Each record gives: J gene, V gene, CDR3 protein.

J: TRBJ2-4; V: TRBV27; CDR3: CASRGNLGRDIQYF
J: TRBJ1-1; V: TRBV29-1; CDR3: CSVAIQPNTEAFF
J: TRBJ1-6; V: TRBV15; CDR3: CATSRGRALDSPLHF
J: TRBJ2-1; V: TRBV10-2; CDR3: CASGTTSGMNNEQFF
J: TRBJ2-7; V: TRBV20-1; CDR3: CSAQVWGGVLDEQYF
J: TRBJ2-6; V: TRBV28; CDR3: CASSSGLAGANVLTF
J: TRBJ1-3; V: TRBV3-1; CDR3: CASSFGTDSGNTIYF
J: TRBJ1-1; V: TRBV29-1; CDR3: CSIIGTPGRGTEAFF
J: TRBJ1-6; V: TRBV20-1; CDR3: CSAFVGAGDSPLHF
J: TRBJ2-7; V: TRBV4-1; CDR3: CASSQAADSGREQYF
J: TRBJ2-2; V: TRBV20-1; CDR3: CSASPSSKYYTGELFF
J: TRBJ2-1; V: TRBV15; CDR3: CATSRDLASVYEQFF
J: TRBJ1-2; V: TRBV5-6; CDR3: CASSLGDRANYGYAF
J: TRBJ1-1; V: TRBV28; CDR3: CASSLSLGTEAFF
J: .; V: TRBV6-2/TRBV6-3; CDR3: CASGLSGTYSEQYF
J: TRBJ2-1; V: TRBV6-1; CDR3: CASSEFRARQGPDEQFF